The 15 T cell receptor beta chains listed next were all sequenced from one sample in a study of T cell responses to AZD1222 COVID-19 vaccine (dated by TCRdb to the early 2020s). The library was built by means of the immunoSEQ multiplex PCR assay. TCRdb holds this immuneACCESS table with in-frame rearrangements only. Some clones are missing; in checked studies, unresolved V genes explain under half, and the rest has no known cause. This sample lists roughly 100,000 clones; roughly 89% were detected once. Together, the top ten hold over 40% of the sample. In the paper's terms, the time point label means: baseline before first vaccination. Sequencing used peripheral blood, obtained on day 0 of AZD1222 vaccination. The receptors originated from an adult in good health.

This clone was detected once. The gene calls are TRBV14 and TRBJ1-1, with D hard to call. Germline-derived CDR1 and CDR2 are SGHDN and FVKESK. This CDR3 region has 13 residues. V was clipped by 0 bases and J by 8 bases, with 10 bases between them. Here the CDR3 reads CASSQDMRREAFF. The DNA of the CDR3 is TGTGCCAGCAGCCAAGATATGAGGAGGGAAGCTTTCTTT.

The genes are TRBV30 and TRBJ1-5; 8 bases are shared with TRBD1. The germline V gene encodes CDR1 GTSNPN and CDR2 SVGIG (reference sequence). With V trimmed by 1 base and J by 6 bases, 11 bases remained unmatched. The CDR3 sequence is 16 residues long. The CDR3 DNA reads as TGTGCCTGGAGTGAATCGACAGGGGTATGGAGTCAGCCCCAGCATTTT. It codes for CAWSESTGVWSQPQHF.

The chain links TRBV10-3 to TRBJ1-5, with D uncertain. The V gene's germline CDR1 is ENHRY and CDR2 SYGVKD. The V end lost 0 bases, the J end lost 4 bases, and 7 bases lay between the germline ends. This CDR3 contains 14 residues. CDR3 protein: CAISESAENQPQHF. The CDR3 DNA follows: TGTGCCATCAGTGAGTCGGCCGAAAATCAGCCCCAGCATTTT.

Written as DNA, the CDR3 is TGTGCCAGCAGTACGACATGGGGCCACACCATATATTTT. It codes for CASSTTWGHTIYF. This chain uses TRBV6-5 with TRBJ1-3; maybe TRBD1 (5 bases). Germline CDR1 and CDR2: MNHEY and SVGAGI. The V gene lost 5 bases and the J gene lost 8 bases, with 13 bases spanning the gap. The CDR3 sequence is 13 residues long.

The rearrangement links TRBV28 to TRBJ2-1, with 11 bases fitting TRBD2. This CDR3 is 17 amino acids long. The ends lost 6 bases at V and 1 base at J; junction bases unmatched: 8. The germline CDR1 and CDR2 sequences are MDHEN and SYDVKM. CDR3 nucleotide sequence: TGTGCCAGCAGCACAACTAGCGGGAGTAGATCCTACAATGAGCAGTTCTTC. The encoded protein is CASSTTSGSRSYNEQFF.

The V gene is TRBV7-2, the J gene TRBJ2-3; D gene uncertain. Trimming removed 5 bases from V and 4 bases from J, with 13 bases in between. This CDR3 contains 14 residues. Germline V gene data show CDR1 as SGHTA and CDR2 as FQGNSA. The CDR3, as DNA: TGTGCCAGCAGCCTCGAGAGAAGGGCAGATACGCAGTATTTT. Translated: CASSLERRADTQYF.

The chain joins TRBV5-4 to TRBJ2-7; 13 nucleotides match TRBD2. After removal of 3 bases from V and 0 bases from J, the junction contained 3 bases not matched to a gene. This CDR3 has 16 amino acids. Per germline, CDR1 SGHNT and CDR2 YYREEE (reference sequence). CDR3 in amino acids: CASSSGLAGPSYEQYF. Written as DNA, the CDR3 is TGTGCCAGCAGCTCGGGACTAGCGGGGCCCTCCTACGAGCAGTACTTC.

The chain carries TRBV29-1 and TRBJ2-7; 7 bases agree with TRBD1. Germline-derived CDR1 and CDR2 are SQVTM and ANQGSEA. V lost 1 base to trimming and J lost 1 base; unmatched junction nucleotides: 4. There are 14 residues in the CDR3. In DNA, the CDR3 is TGCAGCGTTGAAGGCTCAGGGGGTTCCTACGAGCAGTACTTC. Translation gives CSVEGSGGSYEQYF.

DNA for the CDR3: TGTGCCAGCAGGACAGGCCTTCGTGGTTCACCCCTCCACTTT. This codes for CASRTGLRGSPLHF. The chain has TRBV27 and TRBJ1-6; TRBD1 is a possible D gene (6 bases). The CDR3 totals 14 residues. Germline V gives CDR1 MNHEY, CDR2 SMNVEV (reference sequence). Trimming stripped 6 bases from V and 9 bases from J, with 15 bases between.

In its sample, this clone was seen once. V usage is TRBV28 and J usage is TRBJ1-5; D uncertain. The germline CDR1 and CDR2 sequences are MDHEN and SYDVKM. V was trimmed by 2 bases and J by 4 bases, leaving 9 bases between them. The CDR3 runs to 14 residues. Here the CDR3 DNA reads TGTGCCAGCAGTTTAAAGTGGGTAAATCAGCCCCAGCATTTT. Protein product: CASSLKWVNQPQHF. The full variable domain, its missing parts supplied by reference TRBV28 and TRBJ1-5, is DVKVTQSSRYLVKRTGEKVFLECVQDMDHENMFWYRQDPGLGLRLIYFSYDVKMKEKGDIPEGYSVSREKKERFSLILESASTNQTSMYLCASSLKWVNQPQHFGDGTRLSIL.

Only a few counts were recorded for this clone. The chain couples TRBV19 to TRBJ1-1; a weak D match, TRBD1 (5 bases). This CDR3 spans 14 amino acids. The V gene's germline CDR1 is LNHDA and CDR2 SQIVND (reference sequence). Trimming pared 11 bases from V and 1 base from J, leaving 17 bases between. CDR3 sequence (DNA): TGTGCCTCCTCCTACCGGGGCGCGAACACTGAAGCTTTCTTT. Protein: CASSYRGANTEAFF.

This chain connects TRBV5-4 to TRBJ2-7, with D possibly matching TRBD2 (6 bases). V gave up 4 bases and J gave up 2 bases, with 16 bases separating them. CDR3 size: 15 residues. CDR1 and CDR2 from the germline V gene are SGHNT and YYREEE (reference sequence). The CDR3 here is CASSAGTGYTYEQYF. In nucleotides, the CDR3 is TGTGCCAGCAGCGCGGGGACGGGATATACCTACGAGCAGTACTTC.

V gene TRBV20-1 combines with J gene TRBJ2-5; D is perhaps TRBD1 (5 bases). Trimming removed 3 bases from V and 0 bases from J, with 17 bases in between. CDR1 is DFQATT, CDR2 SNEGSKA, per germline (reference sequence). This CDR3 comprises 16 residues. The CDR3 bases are TGCAGTGCTAGTAGGCACCTTCCAGGGTACCAAGAGACCCAGTACTTC. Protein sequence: CSASRHLPGYQETQYF.

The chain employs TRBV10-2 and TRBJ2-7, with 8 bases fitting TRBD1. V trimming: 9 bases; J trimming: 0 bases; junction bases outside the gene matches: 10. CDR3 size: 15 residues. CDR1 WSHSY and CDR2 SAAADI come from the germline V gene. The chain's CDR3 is CASRTGLVSSYEQYF. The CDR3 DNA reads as TGCGCCAGTCGGACAGGGCTTGTTAGCTCCTACGAGCAGTACTTC.

Written as DNA, the CDR3 is TGCGCCAGCAGCCAAGGGCAGGGGCAGATGTTACACACTGAAGCTTTCTTT. Its protein is CASSQGQGQMLHTEAFF. The gene calls are TRBV4-1 and TRBJ1-1; TRBD1 is a possible D gene (6 bases). The V end was cut by 1 base, the J end by 3 bases, with 18 bases between. The CDR3 is 17 residues long. Germline loops: CDR1 MGHRA, CDR2 YSYEKL.